This is a list of T cell receptor beta chains from one sample in a study of blood T cells in healthy people across ages. TCRdb processed the 5' RACE reads anew with MiXCR; each CDR3 protein has one entry. The sample shows about 2 million distinct CDR3 sequences, less than 50% of them seen only once. Input material: blood. Receptors originate from a woman aged 40 to 55 in good health. CDR3s leave out the opening cysteine and the closing phenylalanine or tryptophan.

J,V,CDR3
TRBJ2-7,TRBV2,ASSERDRGQGEQY
TRBJ2-7,TRBV20-1,SAPGLYYEQY
TRBJ2-1,TRBV20-1,SARGTRLAGVYNEQF
TRBJ1-2,TRBV2,AMPDRSNGYT
TRBJ1-2,TRBV28,ASRAGTANYGYT
TRBJ1-2,TRBV5-4,ASSLGQGVVYT
TRBJ1-2,TRBV7-2,AILAGANYGYT
TRBJ2-4,TRBV11-2,ASSLVQGIAIQY
TRBJ1-2,TRBV5-1,ASSLAVGKGGYT
TRBJ2-7,TRBV20-1,SASGIRGPASYEQY
.,TRBV6-6,ASSYGGQGAYEQY
TRBJ2-3,TRBV6-6,ASLRAGGITDTQY
TRBJ2-5,TRBV11-2,ASSTRGGSDGTQY
TRBJ2-3,TRBV6-1,ASREPASGTPDTQY
TRBJ2-7,TRBV20-1,SARKASYEQY
TRBJ2-3,TRBV7-2,ASSLGRASSDTQY
TRBJ2-5,TRBV6-6,ASRRQGREGRETQY
TRBJ2-1,TRBV28,ASKDSSYNEQF
TRBJ2-1,TRBV4-2,ASSQEGGGPNEQF
TRBJ2-1,TRBV25-1,ASSDLRGGRMF
TRBJ2-7,TRBV28,ASSRPESEQY
TRBJ2-3,TRBV24-1,ATMGQNTDTQY
TRBJ2-3,TRBV5-1,ASSLWTASSTDTQY
TRBJ1-1,TRBV4-3,ASSQGGVSTEAF
TRBJ2-1,TRBV2,ASRPSSGLAGAGQF
TRBJ1-2,TRBV27,ASRHGGSYGYT
TRBJ2-3,TRBV7-2,ASSLATGGQYTQY
TRBJ1-5,TRBV4-3,ASSPWSEPNQPQH
TRBJ2-1,TRBV12-3/TRBV12-4,ASKDGGLYNEQF
TRBJ2-1,TRBV5-1,ASSAGTHNEQF
TRBJ2-4,TRBV6-2/TRBV6-3,ATRGGAVTKNIQY
TRBJ2-1,TRBV15,ATSRVQVRSYNEQF
TRBJ2-7,TRBV6-1,ASEGANYEQY
TRBJ1-4,TRBV25-1,ASGTDREKLF
TRBJ2-5,TRBV6-5,ASSYIGAQRTQY
TRBJ2-5,TRBV15,ATSPEIGGDPQETQY
TRBJ2-4,TRBV12-3/TRBV12-4,ASSQLGGGEAKNIQY
TRBJ2-3,TRBV10-3,AISESNRESDTQY
TRBJ2-3,TRBV9,ASSVGGGRDTQY
TRBJ1-5,TRBV15,ATSPTGPGNQPQH
TRBJ2-1,TRBV7-3,ASSPSGQGTYNEQF
TRBJ2-1,TRBV7-2,ASSQAGGHNEQF
TRBJ2-1,TRBV2,ASPGGGPLPYNEQF
TRBJ2-7,TRBV5-1,ASSLGPGAYSYEQY
TRBJ1-2,TRBV29-1,SVTGAVYGYT
TRBJ2-3,TRBV7-3,ASSLIHGGAKDTQY